One sample yielded the 15 T cell receptor beta chains listed below, sequenced in a study of post-analysis software for immune sequencing data. Study conclusions and caveats: Elevated frequency relative to controls characterized about 5 TRBV segments in patients, TRBV5-6, TRBV5-1 and TRBV20-1 among them.

Unique molecular identifiers had been added to the TCR beta cDNA libraries. TCRdb passed the PCR reads through MiXCR, listing each CDR3 protein once. This sample yields about 540,000 distinct CDR3 sequences, of which approximately 34% are seen a single time; 4.5% to 7.5% belongs to the top ten. Antigens for these TCRs are unknown. Sequencing used blood. The receptors derive from a girl aged 2-17 years with multiple sclerosis.

This clonotype was seen a few times. The rearrangement links TRBV7-8 to TRBJ2-1; D assignment may be TRBD1 or TRBD2 (5 bases each). The CDR3 runs to 15 residues. Trimming took 5 bases from V and 5 from J, leaving 16 bases between them. The germline CDR1 and CDR2 sequences are SGHVS and FQNEAQ. This chain's CDR3 is CASSPLGVRHNEQFF. The CDR3 DNA reads as TGTGCCAGCAGCCCCTTGGGGGTCAGACACAATGAGCAGTTCTTC. Complete variable domain (other parts from reference TRBV7-8 and TRBJ2-1): GAGVSQSPRYKVAKRGQDVALRCDPISGHVSLFWYQQALGQGPEFLTYFQNEAQLDKSGLPSDRFFAERPEGSVSTLKIQRTQQEDSAVYLCASSPLGVRHNEQFFGPGTRLTVL.

The chain is built from TRBV20-1 and TRBJ2-4; 7 bases line up with TRBD1. The V segment lost 1 base and the J segment 1 base; nucleotides outside the gene matches: 1. This CDR3 has 14 residues. Germline V gene sequence: CDR1 DFQATT, CDR2 SNEGSKA (reference sequence). The CDR3 protein is CSARGRGAKNIQYF. In nucleotides, the CDR3 is TGCAGTGCTAGAGGCAGGGGGGCCAAAAACATTCAGTACTTC.

V is TRBV6-5 and J is TRBJ1-1; unclear D gene. The CDR3 loop spans 13 amino acids. Germline V gene lookup returns CDR1 MNHEY and CDR2 SVGAGI. V was pared by 7 bases and J by 3 bases, with 12 bases between. In nucleotides, the CDR3 is TGTGCCAGCACTGGGATTGGGTACACTGAAGCTTTCTTT. Translation: CASTGIGYTEAFF.

This sequence joins TRBV29-1 and TRBJ2-5, with a weak D call TRBD2 (6 bases). Germline CDR1 SQVTM, CDR2 ANQGSEA. This CDR3 comprises 15 residues. Between the trimmed V and J ends, which lost 3 bases and 7 bases, there was a span of 21 bases. DNA of the CDR3: TGCAGCGTTGATATGCCTGGGGAGGTCCTCCGGACCCAGTACTTC. The encoded protein is CSVDMPGEVLRTQYF.

This clonotype was observed a few times. The chain employs TRBV7-9 and TRBJ2-7; 10 bases are shared with TRBD2. Germline assignment: CDR1 SEHNR and CDR2 FQNEAQ (reference sequence). V lost 3 bases and J lost 0; bases outside the gene matches: 5. CDR3 length equals 16 residues. CDR3 nucleotide sequence: TGTGCCAGCAGCTTGAGGCTAGCGGGGGACTCCTACGAGCAGTACTTC. Its translation is CASSLRLAGDSYEQYF.

A few counts support this clonotype. This chain connects TRBV9 to TRBJ1-2; D is unresolved. With 0 bases removed from V and 4 bases from J, the gap between germline ends came to 10 bases. CDR3 length: 14 residues. The V gene's germline CDR1 is SGDLS and CDR2 YYNGEE. The CDR3 loop reads CASSVAAHSYGYTF. The CDR3 DNA reads TGTGCCAGCAGCGTAGCCGCCCACAGCTATGGCTACACCTTC.

In regard to this clonotype: One end of the junction varies from germline; a read error may be responsible. The V call is TRBV3-1, the J call TRBJ1-6; 11 bases agree with TRBD1. The germline V gene encodes CDR1 LGHDT and CDR2 YNNKEL (reference sequence). This CDR3 comprises 15 residues. The CDR3 DNA follows: TGTGCCAGCGGCCAGGGACAGGGGGGTATTTCGCCCCTCCACTTT. Amino acids: CASGQGQGGISPLHF.

This clonotype was observed many times. The chain joins TRBV7-9 to TRBJ2-3; D is ambiguous. Trimming removed 5 bases at V and 5 bases at J, with 11 bases between. The CDR3 loop spans 13 amino acids. Looked up from germline, CDR1 is SEHNR and CDR2 is FQNEAQ (reference sequence). The CDR3 sequence is CASSPTRRDTQYF. The CDR3 DNA sequence: TGTGCCAGCAGCCCCACCCGGAGAGATACGCAGTATTTT.

V usage is TRBV6-5 and J usage is TRBJ1-1, with a weak D call TRBD1 (6 bases). The V gene lost 0 bases and the J gene lost 6 bases, with 17 bases spanning the gap. In germline, CDR1 is MNHEY, CDR2 SVGAGI. The CDR3 is 16 amino acids. The chain's CDR3 is CASSYSTVSDRSEAFF. Written as DNA, the CDR3 is TGTGCCAGCAGTTACTCGACTGTGAGCGACAGGTCTGAAGCTTTCTTT.

The chain combines TRBV15 with TRBJ2-5; D remains unclear. Germline CDR1 is LNHNV and CDR2 is YYDKDF (reference sequence). The V and J ends lost 5 bases and 0 bases respectively, with 10 bases between them. CDR3 length: 14 amino acids. The CDR3 coding sequence is TGTGCCACCAGCCCCCGGCTTAACCAAGAGACCCAGTACTTC. Translating gives CATSPRLNQETQYF. The whole variable domain, remainder taken from reference TRBV15 and TRBJ2-5, is DAMVIQNPRYQVTQFGKPVTLSCSQTLNHNVMYWYQQKSSQAPKLLFHYYDKDFNNEADTPDNFQSRRPNTSFCFLDIRSPGLGDTAMYLCATSPRLNQETQYFGPGTRLLVL.

In the case of this clonotype: A much larger clone is a single base away; this may be a read error. The V call is TRBV29-1, the J call TRBJ1-2, with TRBD1 identical over 8 bases. The CDR3 length is 13 residues. Germline V gene data show CDR1 as SQVTM and CDR2 as ANQGSEA. The CDR3 nucleotides are TGCAGCGCTGAACGACAGGGGATCAGTGGCTACACCTTC. It yields the protein CSAERQGISGYTF.

This clonotype has a handful of counts. This rearrangement joins TRBV4-1 to TRBJ2-4; D gene ambiguous. The germline CDR1 and CDR2 sequences are MGHRA and YSYEKL. Trimming stripped 1 base from V and 1 base from J, with 14 bases between. This CDR3 region has 17 residues. For the CDR3, the DNA is TGCGCCAGCAGCCAAGTAGCAGAGAGTCTGGCCAAAAACATTCAGTACTTC. Its protein product is CASSQVAESLAKNIQYF.

The J gene is TRBJ1-2, the V gene TRBV5-1; no definite D call. CDR1 is SGHRS, CDR2 YFSETQ, per germline. The CDR3 contains 13 residues. The V and J ends lost 2 bases and 8 bases respectively, with 13 bases between them. CDR3 in amino acids: CASSLQGFHGYTF. The CDR3 nucleotides read TGCGCCAGCAGCTTACAAGGGTTCCACGGCTACACCTTC.

The chain joins TRBV5-1 to TRBJ1-1; D ambiguous. The CDR3 covers 13 residues. Trimming left V 5 bases short and J 1 base short, with 9 bases between. Germline V gene data show CDR1 as SGHRS and CDR2 as YFSETQ. Written as DNA, the CDR3 is TGCGCCAGCAGGTTCAAGGGGAACACTGAAGCTTTCTTT. Amino acids: CASRFKGNTEAFF.

The rearrangement links TRBV4-2 to TRBJ1-4; D call uncertain. This CDR3 is built from 17 residues. Germline V gene lookup returns CDR1 LGHNA and CDR2 YNFKEQ. V was cut by 0 bases and J by 0 bases, with 11 bases left in between. The CDR3 loop is CASSQDLRVTTNEKLFF. DNA for the CDR3: TGTGCCAGCAGCCAAGATCTTCGGGTTACAACTAATGAAAAACTGTTTTTT.